Below are 22 T cell receptor beta chains sequenced from a single sample in a study of blood T cell repertoires in COVID-19. The table came from immunoSEQ multiplex PCR; TCRdb's copy has only in-frame clones and leaves some out. This sample has about 280,000 clones, with less than 85% found just once. Material: PBMCs or T cells enriched from blood (not recorded which). Receptors were obtained from a woman between 45 and 65 years old who had recovered from COVID-19.

This clone was seen just once. The same CDR3 also results from other DNA sequences found in this sample. The gene calls are TRBV7-2 and TRBJ1-3; D not certain. Germline V gives CDR1 SGHTA, CDR2 FQGNSA. V shed 1 base and J shed 3 bases, with 13 bases lying between them. The CDR3 has 16 amino acids. The CDR3 loop is CASSLGGGQSGNTIYF. The DNA for the CDR3 is TGTGCCAGCAGCTTAGGTGGAGGGCAAAGTGGAAACACCATATATTTT.

The chain combines TRBV3-1 (or the pseudogene TRBV3-2) with TRBJ2-5; no firm D call. V was clipped by 1 base and J by 5 bases, with 17 bases between them. The CDR3 extends over 16 amino acids. Germline lookup yields CDR1 LGHDT and CDR2 YNNKEL (reference sequence). CDR3 sequence: CASSQAADISTETQYF. CDR3 DNA sequence: TGTGCCAGCAGCCAAGCTGCGGATATCTCAACTGAGACCCAGTACTTC.

This chain joins TRBV27 and TRBJ2-7; 9 nucleotides match TRBD1. The CDR3 loop spans 13 amino acids. The V segment lost 5 bases and the J segment 4 bases; nucleotides outside the gene matches: 3. Per germline, CDR1 MNHEY and CDR2 SMNVEV (reference sequence). Written as DNA, the CDR3 is TGTGCCAGCAGTAAGGGACAGGGATACGAGCAGTACTTC. Residues: CASSKGQGYEQYF.

This clone was seen once. The chain links TRBV11-2 to TRBJ1-1, with 9 bases identical to TRBD1. The ends lost 5 bases at V and 4 bases at J; junction bases unmatched: 5. This CDR3 comprises 14 residues. Germline-derived CDR1 and CDR2 are SGHAT and FQNNGV. For the CDR3, the DNA is TGTGCCAGCAGCCCACGACAGGGGGGCACTGAAGCTTTCTTT. The encoded protein is CASSPRQGGTEAFF.

In this sample, this clone turned up a few times. The chain links TRBV4-1 to TRBJ1-1, with 7 bases aligning to TRBD1. The trim removed 2 bases at V and 6 bases at J, leaving 12 bases unmatched. Germline V lookup: CDR1 MGHRA, CDR2 YSYEKL. The CDR3 length is 16 residues. CDR3 loop: CASSQIGGRGSAEAFF. The CDR3, as DNA: TGCGCCAGCAGCCAAATAGGGGGCAGGGGTAGCGCTGAAGCTTTCTTT.

The CDR3, as DNA: TGCAGCGTTGATCGGGTCCTAATGAACACTGAAGCTTTCTTT. Translated: CSVDRVLMNTEAFF. The chain carries TRBV29-1 and TRBJ1-1; D gene unclear. V was shortened by 3 bases and J by 0 bases, with 11 bases between the two germline ends. The CDR3 is made up of 14 amino acids. Germline CDR1 is SQVTM and CDR2 is ANQGSEA.

This rearrangement joins TRBV6-5 to TRBJ2-1, with 15 bases identical to TRBD2. The CDR3 runs 15 residues. Trimming took 5 bases from V and 9 from J; bases not matched to a gene: 5. The V gene's germline CDR1 is MNHEY and CDR2 SVGAGI. In DNA form, the CDR3 reads TGTGCCAGCAGTCCGGGACTAGCGGGAGGTAGTGAGCAGTTCTTC. Its translation is CASSPGLAGGSEQFF.

V is TRBV3-1 (or the pseudogene TRBV3-2) and J is TRBJ1-1; D remains ambiguous. CDR3 size: 15 residues. CDR1 and CDR2 from the germline V gene are LGHDT and YNNKEL (reference sequence). Trimming took off 4 bases at V and 1 base at J, with 13 bases between the two ends. The DNA of the CDR3 is TGTGCCAGCAGCCCGCCTGCCCCAGGGAACACTGAAGCTTTCTTT. Translating gives CASSPPAPGNTEAFF.

The chain recombines TRBV10-1 with TRBJ2-2; perhaps TRBD1 as D (5 bases). The CDR3 runs to 14 residues. Trimming took off 4 bases at V and 2 bases at J, with 8 bases between the two ends. Looked up from germline, CDR1 is WNHNN and CDR2 is SYGVQD (reference sequence). CDR3 region: CASSGQGNTGELFF. CDR3 sequence (DNA): TGCGCCAGCAGTGGCCAGGGCAACACCGGGGAGCTGTTTTTT.

The chain carries TRBV10-3 and TRBJ1-1; 10 bases are shared with TRBD1. V was clipped by 11 bases and J by 4 bases; unmatched bases: 13. The V gene's germline CDR1 is ENHRY and CDR2 SYGVKD. The CDR3 is made up of 15 amino acids. The CDR3, as DNA: TGTGCCGCCAGGACAGGGGGAGTTGGATCCACTGAAGCTTTCTTT. Protein product: CAARTGGVGSTEAFF.

This clone was picked up one time. The V call is TRBV30, the J call TRBJ1-5; D is perhaps TRBD1 (5 bases). The CDR3 has 12 residues. Germline CDR1 and CDR2: GTSNPN and SVGIG (reference sequence). Between the trimmed V and J ends, which lost 4 bases and 5 bases, there was a span of 9 bases. The CDR3 DNA reads as TGTGCCTGGACGACGGGGGATCAGCCCCAGCATTTT. Translation: CAWTTGDQPQHF.

This chain joins TRBV5-6 and TRBJ2-1; TRBD2 matches at 8 bases. CDR1 is SGHDT and CDR2 is YYEEEE in the germline V gene. The CDR3 runs to 14 residues. V trimming: 4 bases; J trimming: 4 bases; junction bases outside the gene matches: 4. CDR3 nucleotides: TGTGCCAGCAGCGGGCGGGGGGCGTACAATGAGCAGTTCTTC. Its translation: CASSGRGAYNEQFF.

This rearrangement joins TRBV5-5 to TRBJ2-7; D not certain. The germline gives CDR1 SGHKS, CDR2 YYEKEE (reference sequence). Trimming removed 4 bases from V and 4 bases from J, with 15 bases in between. This CDR3 is built from 14 residues. CDR3 amino acids: CASSTVSTSYEQYF. For the CDR3, the DNA is TGTGCCAGCAGCACGGTATCTACCTCATACGAGCAGTACTTC.

This clone has just one count. This chain's CDR3 is CASSLGTRTKNIQYF. In DNA, the CDR3 is TGTGCCAGCAGCTTGGGAACACGGACTAAAAACATTCAGTACTTC. The rearrangement uses TRBV7-2 and TRBJ2-4; perhaps TRBD2 as D (5 bases). The CDR3 is made up of 15 amino acids. Trimming cost V 3 bases and J 4 bases, with 13 bases left between them. Germline values: CDR1 SGHTA, CDR2 FQGNSA.

The chain joins TRBV10-2 to TRBJ2-1, with 9 bases matching TRBD1. The CDR3 spans 16 residues. CDR1 and CDR2 (germline): WSHSY, SAAADI. V lost 5 bases and J lost 3; bases outside the gene matches: 8. The chain's CDR3 is CASSTNRGLIYNEQFF. DNA of the CDR3: TGCGCCAGCAGTACAAACAGGGGGCTGATCTACAATGAGCAGTTCTTC.

This rearrangement joins TRBV5-8 to TRBJ2-5; TRBD2 is a possible D gene (7 bases). Germline V gene data show CDR1 as SGHTS and CDR2 as YDEGEE. The CDR3 totals 17 residues. The V and J ends lost 4 bases and 6 bases respectively, with 25 bases between them. CDR3 amino acids: CASSPSRGAAGRKTQYF. CDR3 in DNA: TGTGCCAGCAGCCCCAGTCGGGGGGCCGCGGGTAGAAAGACCCAGTACTTC. Complete variable domain (other parts from reference TRBV5-8 and TRBJ2-5): EAGVTQSPTHLIKTRGQQATLRCSPISGHTSVYWYQQALGLGLQFLLWYDEGEERNRGNFPPRFSGRQFPNYSSELNVNALELEDSALYLCASSPSRGAAGRKTQYFGPGTRLLVL.

CDR3 in DNA: TGTGCCAGCAGGGGGGACTGGAAGGATGGCTACACCTTC. It encodes CASRGDWKDGYTF. The J gene is TRBJ1-2, the V gene TRBV6-5; TRBD1 is a possible D gene (5 bases). Trimming took off 6 bases at V and 6 bases at J, with 14 bases between the two ends. There are 13 residues in the CDR3. The germline gives CDR1 MNHEY, CDR2 SVGAGI.

The chain uses TRBV7-9 and TRBJ2-7; D is undetermined. Trimming removed 6 bases at V and 3 bases at J, with 6 bases between. CDR1 and CDR2 from the germline V gene are SEHNR and FQNEAQ (reference sequence). This CDR3 comprises 11 residues. CDR3 nucleotides: TGTGCCAGCAGTAAGAGCTACGAGCAGTACTTC. Its protein is CASSKSYEQYF.

In this sample, this clone turned up once. The DNA of the CDR3 is TGTGCCAGCAGTCCTTCCACTTTAAACTATGGCTACACCTTC. It specifies CASSPSTLNYGYTF. This chain uses TRBV5-4 with TRBJ1-2; D unresolved. CDR3 length equals 14 residues. CDR1 and CDR2 from the germline V gene are SGHNT and YYREEE (reference sequence). V lost 5 bases to trimming and J lost 2 bases, with 13 bases between them.

This chain uses TRBV6-2 or TRBV6-3 with TRBJ2-3; 10 nucleotides line up with TRBD2. Germline lookup yields CDR1 MNHEY and CDR2 SVGEGT. Trimming cost V 6 bases and J 3 bases; bases outside gene matches: 9. CDR3 length: 16 amino acids. The DNA of the CDR3 is TGTGCCAGCAGCCTCCGGGCTAGCGGGAGTACAGATACGCAGTATTTT. Amino acid sequence: CASSLRASGSTDTQYF.

The chain has TRBV18 and TRBJ1-2, with D maybe TRBD1 (6 bases). The CDR3 has 13 amino acids. V was shortened by 3 bases and J by 4 bases, with 9 bases between the two germline ends. Germline V lookup: CDR1 KGHSH, CDR2 LQKENI. The CDR3 protein is CASSPADSYGYTF. In DNA, the CDR3 is TGTGCCAGCTCACCCGCGGACAGCTATGGCTACACCTTC.

The table lists this clone with a few counts. The chain has TRBV7-3 and TRBJ2-2; unclear D gene. Per germline, CDR1 SGHTA and CDR2 FQGTGA. The length of the CDR3 is 13 residues. The germline V and J ends were trimmed by 2 bases and 6 bases, with 7 bases remaining between them. Written as DNA, the CDR3 is TGTGCCAGCAGCTTACTGTCTTCCGGGGAGCTGTTTTTT. Encoded protein: CASSLLSSGELFF.